This T cell receptor beta chain comes out of a study of response to subunit inactivated influenza vaccine. TCRdb reanalysed the RT-PCR reads using MiXCR and keeps one entry per CDR3 protein. The repertoire includes 860,000 or so distinct CDR3 sequences, approximately 21% of them detected once, and roughly a tenth sits in the top ten. Looked up from germline, CDR1 is LNHDA and CDR2 is SQIVND (reference sequence). V gave up 7 bases and J gave up 6 bases; unmatched junction bases: 13. This CDR3 is 18 amino acids long. Study-level results: The authors offered the suggestion that each seasonal influenza vaccination recruits few new T cells.

On this clonotype: Antigen unknown.

The receptor comes from a man in his fifties or sixties who received an inactivated influenza vaccine. This specimen was PBMCs from blood, taken 4 to 6 days after vaccination. The chain employs TRBV19 and TRBJ2-2, with TRBD2 identical over 14 bases. CDR3 bases: TGTGCCAGTAAAAATGGACTAGCGGGAGGATACAGCGCCGGGGAGCTGTTTTTT. It is translated as CASKNGLAGGYSAGELFF.